A selection of T cell receptor beta chains follows, all from one sample in a study of CD8+ T cells in alopecia areata. Measured with immunoSEQ multiplex PCR; TCRdb has only the in-frame clones, and not every one. In the table there are approximately 180,000 clones, around 60% of which are singletons. The source was CD4+ T cells sorted from blood, collected at week 0. The receptors were gathered from a human donor with alopecia areata. The CDR3 runs from the conserved cysteine through the conserved F or W. Fields, in order: CDR3 length, clone size, V gene, J gene, D gene, CDR3 protein, CDR3 DNA. The D gene is left open where the match is weak. Some rows have no size entry. The others give once, few or many, or a class for an expanded clone.

12,NA,TRBV19,TRBJ2-5,NA,CASRGVGETQYF,TGTGCCAGTAGAGGAGTGGGAGAGACCCAGTACTTC
12,NA,TRBV30,TRBJ2-3,NA,CAWRGDTNTQYF,TGTGCCTGGAGGGGTGACACCAATACGCAGTATTTT
13,NA,TRBV29-1,TRBJ2-2,NA,CSALLLFTGELFF,TGCAGCGCCCTACTCCTTTTTACCGGGGAGCTGTTTTTT
18,NA,TRBV15,TRBJ1-1,TRBD1,CATSRDPTTGVRDTEAFF,TGTGCCACCAGCAGAGATCCCACAACAGGGGTGCGAGACACTGAAGCTTTCTTT
14,NA,TRBV10-3,TRBJ2-5,NA,CAISAGGAIETQYF,TGTGCCATCAGCGCTGGGGGGGCGATAGAGACCCAGTACTTC
14,once,TRBV12-5,TRBJ1-5,NA,CASGLGLINQPQHF,TGTGCTAGTGGTTTGGGACTGATCAATCAGCCCCAGCATTTT
12,NA,TRBV29-1,TRBJ1-5,NA,CSAQGLDQPQHF,TGCAGCGCACAGGGCCTCGATCAGCCCCAGCATTTT
13,NA,TRBV2,TRBJ2-7,TRBD1,CASGRQGTYEQYF,TGTGCCAGCGGAAGACAGGGGACCTACGAGCAGTACTTC
14,few,TRBV7-2,TRBJ2-3,NA,CASTADGMTDTQYF,TGTGCCAGCACTGCGGATGGGATGACAGATACGCAGTATTTT
13,NA,TRBV6-5,TRBJ2-7,NA,CASRVAETYEQYF,TGTGCCAGCAGAGTAGCGGAGACCTACGAGCAGTACTTC